This TCR beta chain was identified during a study of vaccination effects on CD4 cells after COVID-19. Study-level findings and limits: The study, lacking early post-infection timepoints, had few convalescent patients. Infection-derived and vaccine-derived clones contracted markedly late after vaccination.

TCRdb keeps only in-frame clones here, not all; method: immunoSEQ multiplex PCR. The data show around 60,000 clones, around 76% seen once. CDR1 is KGHDR and CDR2 is SFDVKD in the germline V gene. The CDR3 loop spans 16 amino acids. V lost 3 bases and J 0 bases, leaving 11 bases between the germline ends. Prior to sequencing, the ViraFEST assay stimulated PBMC with viral peptide pools, which expanded the antigen-specific CD4+ T cells. Upon completion of 10 to 11 days in culture, CD4+ T cells were isolated. Vaccine recipients had no previous SARS-CoV-2 infection; their nucleocapsid antibodies were negative. PBMC cultures contained about 2 million cells per well, approximately 9.2 IU/ml IL-2 and approximately 9.9 ug/ml peptides. IL-2 medium supplanted half the medium on days 3 and 7. Comments on this clone: The antigen remains unidentified.

Sequencing used CD4+ T cells from PBMCs cultured with HCoV-NL63 spike peptides, obtained before COVID-19 vaccination. The clonotype was recovered from a human donor who received a COVID-19 vaccine. This sequence joins TRBV24-1 and TRBJ2-1; D perhaps matches TRBD2 (5 bases). The CDR3 DNA reads TGTGCCACCAGTGATCGAAGCGGAAGCTCCTACAATGAGCAGTTCTTC. Encoded protein: CATSDRSGSSYNEQFF.